This T cell receptor beta chain was identified in a study of blood T cell repertoires in COVID-19. Overall study: The study drew acute and convalescent COVID-19 samples from the United States, Italy and Spain. The cDNA or gDNA used as material had been derived from T cells, B-cell-depleted T cells, or PBMCs.

V shed 5 bases, J shed 4 bases, and the junction held 10 bases outside the gene matches. The CDR3 is 15 amino acids. CDR1 and CDR2 (germline): SEHNR, FQNEAQ (reference sequence). In the source study's methods: Amplification of reference gene primers provided the estimated nucleated cell counts. Using immunoSEQ multiplex PCR, the repertoire was profiled, and TCRdb retains in-frame clones only, with some absent. V and J calls and clone size are copied from that table; D and trimming were computed from the DNA. The sample yields more than 200,000 clones, about nine tenths seen once. The sequenced sample consisted of peripheral blood. The source is a middle-aged man with acute or convalescent COVID-19. V and J are TRBV7-9 and TRBJ1-2; TRBD1 agrees at 7 bases. The CDR3: CASSPPSGDSYGYTF. CDR3 nucleotides: TGTGCCAGCAGCCCTCCTTCTGGGGACAGCTATGGCTACACCTTC.